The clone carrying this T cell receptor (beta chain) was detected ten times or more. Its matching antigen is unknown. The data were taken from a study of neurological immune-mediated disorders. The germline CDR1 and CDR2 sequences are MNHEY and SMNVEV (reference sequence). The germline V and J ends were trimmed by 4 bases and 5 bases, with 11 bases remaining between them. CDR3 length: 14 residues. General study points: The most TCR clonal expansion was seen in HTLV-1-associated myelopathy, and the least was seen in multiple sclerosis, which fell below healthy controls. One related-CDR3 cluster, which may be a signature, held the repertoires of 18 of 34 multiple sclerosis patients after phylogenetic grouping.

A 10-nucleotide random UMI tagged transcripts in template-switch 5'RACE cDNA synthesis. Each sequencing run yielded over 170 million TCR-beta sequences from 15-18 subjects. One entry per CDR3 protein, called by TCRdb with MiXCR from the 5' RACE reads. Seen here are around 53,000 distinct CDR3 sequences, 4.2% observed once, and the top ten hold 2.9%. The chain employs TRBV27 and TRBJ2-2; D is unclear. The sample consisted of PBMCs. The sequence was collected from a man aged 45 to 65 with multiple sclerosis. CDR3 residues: CASSSLVGTGELFF. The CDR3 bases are TGTGCCAGCAGTTCCCTGGTCGGGACCGGGGAGCTGTTTTTT.